This T cell receptor (beta chain) stems from a study of T-cell memory formation after mild COVID-19. Overall study results and limits: Researchers could not confirm that second-wave clones peaking on day 37 targeted SARS-CoV-2. CD4/CD8 balance held among clones contracting day 15 to 85, and later expanders leaned CD4+.

5'RACE with constant-segment primers yielded barcoded, UMI-tagged TCR alpha and TCR beta cDNA libraries. Each CDR3 protein is one row after TCRdb ran MiXCR on the 5' RACE reads. The table records about 150,000 distinct CDR3 sequences, around 27% of them present only once. Of note for this clonotype: Its antigen remains unidentified.

The CDR3 has 15 residues. Per germline, CDR1 MNHEY and CDR2 SVGAGI. V dropped 6 bases and J dropped 5; count of bases not matched to a gene: 10. The sample consisted of PBMCs or a T cell subset sorted from them (not recorded which). This receptor was identified in an adult woman who had mild COVID-19 (a few samples of this study predate the infection). Cell type and time point are not known. The chain couples TRBV6-5 to TRBJ1-2; TRBD1 aligns across 9 bases. CDR3 residues: CASRPTGGEWYGYTF. CDR3 coding DNA: TGTGCCAGCAGGCCGACAGGGGGGGAATGGTATGGCTACACCTTC.